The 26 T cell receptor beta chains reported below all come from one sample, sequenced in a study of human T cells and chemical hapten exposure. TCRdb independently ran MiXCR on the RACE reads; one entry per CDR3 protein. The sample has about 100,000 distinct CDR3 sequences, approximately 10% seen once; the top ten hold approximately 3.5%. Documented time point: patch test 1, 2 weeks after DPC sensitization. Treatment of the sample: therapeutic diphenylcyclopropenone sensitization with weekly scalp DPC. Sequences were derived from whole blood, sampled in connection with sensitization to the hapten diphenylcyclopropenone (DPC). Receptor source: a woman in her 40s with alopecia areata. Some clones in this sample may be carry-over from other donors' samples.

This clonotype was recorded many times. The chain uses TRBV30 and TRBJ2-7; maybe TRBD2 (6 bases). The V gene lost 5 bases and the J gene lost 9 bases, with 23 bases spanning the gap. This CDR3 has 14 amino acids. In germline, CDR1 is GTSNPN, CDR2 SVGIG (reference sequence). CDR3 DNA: TGTGCCTGGGCCCCTCCCGGGACCTTCGGGAGGCAGTACTTC. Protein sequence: CAWAPPGTFGRQYF.

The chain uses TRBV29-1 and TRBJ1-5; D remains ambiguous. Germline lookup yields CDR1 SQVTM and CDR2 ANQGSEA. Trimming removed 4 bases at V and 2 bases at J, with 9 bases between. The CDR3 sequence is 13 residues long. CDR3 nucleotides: TGCAGCGTTGCCGGGATAGGCAATCAGCCCCAGCATTTT. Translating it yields CSVAGIGNQPQHF.

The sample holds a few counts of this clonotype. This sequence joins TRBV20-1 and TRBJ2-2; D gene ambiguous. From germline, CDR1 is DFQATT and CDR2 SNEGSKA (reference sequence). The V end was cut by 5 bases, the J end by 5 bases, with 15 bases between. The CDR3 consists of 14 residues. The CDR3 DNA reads TGCAGTGCTTCCCAAGGGCTTGTAACCGGGGAGCTGTTTTTT. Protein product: CSASQGLVTGELFF.

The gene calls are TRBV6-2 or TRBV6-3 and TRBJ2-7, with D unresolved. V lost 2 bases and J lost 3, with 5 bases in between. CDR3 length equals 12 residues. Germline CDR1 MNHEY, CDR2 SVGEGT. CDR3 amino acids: CASSYNGYEQYF. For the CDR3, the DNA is TGTGCCAGCAGTTACAACGGCTACGAGCAGTACTTC.

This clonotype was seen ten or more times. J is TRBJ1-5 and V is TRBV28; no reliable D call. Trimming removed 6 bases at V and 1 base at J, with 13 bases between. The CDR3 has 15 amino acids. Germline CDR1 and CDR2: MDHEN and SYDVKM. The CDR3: CASSSPGGSNQPQHF. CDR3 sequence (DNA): TGTGCCAGCAGCTCCCCGGGCGGGAGCAATCAGCCCCAGCATTTT.

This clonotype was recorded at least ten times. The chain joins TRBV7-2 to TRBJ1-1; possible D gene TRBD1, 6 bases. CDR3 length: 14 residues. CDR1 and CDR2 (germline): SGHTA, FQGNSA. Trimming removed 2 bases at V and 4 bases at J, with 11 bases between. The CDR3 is CASSLLGGATEAFF. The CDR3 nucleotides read TGTGCCAGCAGCTTATTAGGGGGGGCCACTGAAGCTTTCTTT.

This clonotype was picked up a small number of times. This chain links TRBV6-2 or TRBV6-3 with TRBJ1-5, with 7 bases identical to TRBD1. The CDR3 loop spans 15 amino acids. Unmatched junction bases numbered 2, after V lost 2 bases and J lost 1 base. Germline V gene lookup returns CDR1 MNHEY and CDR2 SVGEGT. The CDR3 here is CASSYQTGSNQPQHF. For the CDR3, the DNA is TGTGCCAGCAGTTACCAGACAGGGAGCAATCAGCCCCAGCATTTT.

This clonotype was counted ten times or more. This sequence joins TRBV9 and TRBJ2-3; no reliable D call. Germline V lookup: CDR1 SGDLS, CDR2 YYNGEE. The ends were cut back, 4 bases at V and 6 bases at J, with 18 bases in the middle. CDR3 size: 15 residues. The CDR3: CASSTQRLHPDTQYF. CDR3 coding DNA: TGTGCCAGCAGCACTCAGAGGCTCCACCCGGATACGCAGTATTTT.

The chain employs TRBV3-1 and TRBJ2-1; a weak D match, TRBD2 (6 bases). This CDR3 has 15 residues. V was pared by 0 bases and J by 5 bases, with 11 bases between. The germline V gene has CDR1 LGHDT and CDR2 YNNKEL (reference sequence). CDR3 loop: CASSQELARNNEQFF. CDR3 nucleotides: TGTGCCAGCAGCCAAGAACTAGCAAGAAACAATGAGCAGTTCTTC.

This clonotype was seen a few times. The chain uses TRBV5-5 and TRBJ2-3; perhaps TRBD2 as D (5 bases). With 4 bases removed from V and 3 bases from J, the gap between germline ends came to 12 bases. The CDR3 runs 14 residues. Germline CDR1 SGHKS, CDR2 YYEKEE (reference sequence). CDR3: CASSVRPGTDTQYF. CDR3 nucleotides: TGTGCCAGCAGCGTACGCCCGGGAACAGATACGCAGTATTTT.

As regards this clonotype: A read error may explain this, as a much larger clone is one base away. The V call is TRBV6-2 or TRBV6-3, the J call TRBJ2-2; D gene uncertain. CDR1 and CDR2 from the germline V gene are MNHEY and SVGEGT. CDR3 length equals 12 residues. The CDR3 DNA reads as TGTCCCAGCAGTACGAACACCGGGGAGCTGTTTTTT. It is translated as CPSSTNTGELFF.

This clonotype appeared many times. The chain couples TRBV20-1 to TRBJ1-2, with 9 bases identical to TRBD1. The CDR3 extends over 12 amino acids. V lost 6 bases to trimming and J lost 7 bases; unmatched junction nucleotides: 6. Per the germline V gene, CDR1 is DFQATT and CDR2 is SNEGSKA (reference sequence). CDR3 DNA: TGCAGTGCCCGGGACAGGGTTTTTGGCTACACCTTC. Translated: CSARDRVFGYTF.

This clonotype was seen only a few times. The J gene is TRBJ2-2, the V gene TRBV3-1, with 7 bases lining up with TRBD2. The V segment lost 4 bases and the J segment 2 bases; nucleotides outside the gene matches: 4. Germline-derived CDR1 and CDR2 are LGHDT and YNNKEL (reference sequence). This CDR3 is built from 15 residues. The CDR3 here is CASSPPGLNTGELFF. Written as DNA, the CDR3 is TGTGCCAGCAGCCCTCCGGGACTAAACACCGGGGAGCTGTTTTTT.

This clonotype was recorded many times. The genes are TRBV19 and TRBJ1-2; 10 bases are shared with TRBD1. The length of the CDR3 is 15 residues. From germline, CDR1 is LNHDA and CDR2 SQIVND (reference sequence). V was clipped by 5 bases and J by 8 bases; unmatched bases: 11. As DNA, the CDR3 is TGTGCCAGTAGTCCCCAGCGAGACAGGGGGCTAGGCTACACCTTC. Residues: CASSPQRDRGLGYTF.

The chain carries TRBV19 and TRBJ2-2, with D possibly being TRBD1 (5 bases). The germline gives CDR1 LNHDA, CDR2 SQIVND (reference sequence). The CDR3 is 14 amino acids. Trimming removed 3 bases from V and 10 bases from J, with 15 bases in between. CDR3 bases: TGTGCCAGTAGTATTCCAGGGATTGGTTCGGAGCTGTTTTTT. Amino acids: CASSIPGIGSELFF. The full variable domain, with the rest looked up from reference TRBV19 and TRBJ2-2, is DGGITQSPKYLFRKEGQNVTLSCEQNLNHDAMYWYRQDPGQGLRLIYYSQIVNDFQKGDIAEGYSVSREKKESFPLTVTSAQKNPTAFYLCASSIPGIGSELFFGEGSRLTVL.

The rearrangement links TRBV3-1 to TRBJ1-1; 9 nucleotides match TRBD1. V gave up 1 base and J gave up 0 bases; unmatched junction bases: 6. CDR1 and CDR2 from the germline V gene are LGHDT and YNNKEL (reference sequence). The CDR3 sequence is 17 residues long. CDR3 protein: CASSQGGTGRMNTEAFF. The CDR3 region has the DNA TGTGCCAGCAGCCAAGGGGGGACAGGGAGAATGAACACTGAAGCTTTCTTT.

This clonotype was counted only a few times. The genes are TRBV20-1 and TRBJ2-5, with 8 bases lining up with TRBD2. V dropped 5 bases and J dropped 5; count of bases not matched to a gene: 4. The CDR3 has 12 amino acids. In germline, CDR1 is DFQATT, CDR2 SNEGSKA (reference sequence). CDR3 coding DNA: TGCAGTGCTGGGACTAGTTGGGAGACCCAGTACTTC. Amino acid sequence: CSAGTSWETQYF.

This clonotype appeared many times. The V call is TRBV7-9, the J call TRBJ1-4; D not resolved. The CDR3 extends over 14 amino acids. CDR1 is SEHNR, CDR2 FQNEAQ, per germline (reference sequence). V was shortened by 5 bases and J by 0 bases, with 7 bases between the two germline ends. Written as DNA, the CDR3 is TGTGCCAGCAGCCCTGATGCAACTAATGAAAAACTGTTTTTT. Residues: CASSPDATNEKLFF. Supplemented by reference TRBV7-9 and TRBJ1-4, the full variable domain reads DTGVSQNPRHKITKRGQNVTFRCDPISEHNRLYWYRQTLGQGPEFLTYFQNEAQLEKSRLLSDRFSAERPKGSFSTLEIQRTEQGDSAMYLCASSPDATNEKLFFGSGTQLSVL.

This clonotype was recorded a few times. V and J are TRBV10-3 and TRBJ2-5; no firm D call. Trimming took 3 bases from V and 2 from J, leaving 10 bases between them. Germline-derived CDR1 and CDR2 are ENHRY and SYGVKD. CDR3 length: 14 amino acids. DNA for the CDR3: TGTGCCATCAGTGAACGGAACAGACAAGAGACCCAGTACTTC. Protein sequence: CAISERNRQETQYF.

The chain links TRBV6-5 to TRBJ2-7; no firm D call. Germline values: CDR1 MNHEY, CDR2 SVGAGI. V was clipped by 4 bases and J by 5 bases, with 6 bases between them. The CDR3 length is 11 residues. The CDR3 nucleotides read TGTGCCAGCAGTTCCCTCGACGAGCAGTACTTC. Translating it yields CASSSLDEQYF.

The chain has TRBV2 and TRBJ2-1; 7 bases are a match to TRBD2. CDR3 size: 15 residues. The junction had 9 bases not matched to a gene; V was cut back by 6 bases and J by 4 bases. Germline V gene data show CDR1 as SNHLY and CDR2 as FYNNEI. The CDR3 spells CASRGNGGTYNEQFF. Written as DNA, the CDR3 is TGTGCCAGCAGGGGGAACGGGGGGACTTACAATGAGCAGTTCTTC.

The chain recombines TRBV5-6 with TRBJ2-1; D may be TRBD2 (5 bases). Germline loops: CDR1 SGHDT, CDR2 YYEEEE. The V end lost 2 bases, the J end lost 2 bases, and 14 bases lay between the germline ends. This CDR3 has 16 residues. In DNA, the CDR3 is TGTGCCAGCAGCTTCTGGGTAGCGATCGCCTACAATGAGCAGTTCTTC. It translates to CASSFWVAIAYNEQFF.

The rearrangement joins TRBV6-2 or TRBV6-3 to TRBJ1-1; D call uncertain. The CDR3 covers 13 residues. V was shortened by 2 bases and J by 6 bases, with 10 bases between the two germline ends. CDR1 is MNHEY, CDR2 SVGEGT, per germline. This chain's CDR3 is CASSYLAGAEAFF. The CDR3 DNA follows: TGTGCCAGCAGTTACCTTGCCGGGGCTGAAGCTTTCTTT.

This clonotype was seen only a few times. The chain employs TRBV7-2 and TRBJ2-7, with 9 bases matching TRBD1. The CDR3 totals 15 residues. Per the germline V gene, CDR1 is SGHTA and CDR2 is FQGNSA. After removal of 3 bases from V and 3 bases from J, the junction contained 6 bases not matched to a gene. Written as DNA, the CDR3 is TGTGCCAGCAGCTTCCCCCAGACAGGGGGCTACGAGCAGTACTTC. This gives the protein CASSFPQTGGYEQYF.

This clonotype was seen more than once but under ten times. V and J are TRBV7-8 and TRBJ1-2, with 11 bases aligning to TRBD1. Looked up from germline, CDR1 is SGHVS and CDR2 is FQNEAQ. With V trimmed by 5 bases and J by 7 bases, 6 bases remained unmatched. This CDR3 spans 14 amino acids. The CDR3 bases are TGTGCCAGCAGCCCCCGGGACAGGGGGGGTGGCTACACCTTC. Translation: CASSPRDRGGGYTF.

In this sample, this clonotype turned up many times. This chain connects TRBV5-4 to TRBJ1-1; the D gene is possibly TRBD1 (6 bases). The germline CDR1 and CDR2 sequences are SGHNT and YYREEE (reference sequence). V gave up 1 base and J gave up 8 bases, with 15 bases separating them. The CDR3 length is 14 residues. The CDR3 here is CASSLRVGAEEAFF. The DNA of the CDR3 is TGTGCCAGCAGCTTGCGAGTGGGGGCGGAGGAAGCTTTCTTT.